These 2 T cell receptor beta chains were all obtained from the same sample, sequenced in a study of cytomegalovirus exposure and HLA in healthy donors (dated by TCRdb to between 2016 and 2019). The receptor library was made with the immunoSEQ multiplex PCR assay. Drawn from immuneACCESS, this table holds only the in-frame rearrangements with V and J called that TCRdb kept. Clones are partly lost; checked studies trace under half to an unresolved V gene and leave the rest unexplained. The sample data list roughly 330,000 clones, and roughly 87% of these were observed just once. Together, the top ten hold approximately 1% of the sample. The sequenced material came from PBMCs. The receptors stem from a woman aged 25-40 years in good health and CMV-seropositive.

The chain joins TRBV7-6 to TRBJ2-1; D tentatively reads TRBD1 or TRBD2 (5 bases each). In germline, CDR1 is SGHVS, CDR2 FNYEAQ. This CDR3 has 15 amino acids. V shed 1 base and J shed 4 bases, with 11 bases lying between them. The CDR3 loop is CASSLGGSGYNEQFF. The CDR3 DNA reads TGTGCCAGCAGCTTAGGGGGGAGTGGTTACAATGAGCAGTTCTTC.

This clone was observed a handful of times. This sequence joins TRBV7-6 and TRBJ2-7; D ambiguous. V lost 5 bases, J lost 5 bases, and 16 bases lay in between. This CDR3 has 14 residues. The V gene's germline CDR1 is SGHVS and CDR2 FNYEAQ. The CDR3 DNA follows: TGTGCCAGCAGCGGATTCGGTACTGAGGACGAGCAGTACTTC. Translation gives CASSGFGTEDEQYF.